This note documents a single T cell receptor beta chain sequence. Profiling relied on immunoSEQ multiplex PCR, and the TCRdb table lists in-frame clones only, not all of them. The sample lists about 60,000 clones; around 90% were seen once. The germline CDR1 and CDR2 sequences are LNHNV and YYDKDF (reference sequence). J lost 7 bases, V lost 3 bases, and 6 bases had no gene match. CDR3 length: 15 residues. These data belong to a study of blood T cell repertoires in COVID-19. Study details: The United States, Italy and Spain were the sources of the acute and convalescent COVID-19 samples.

The chain joins TRBV15 to TRBJ1-5, with 10 positions matching TRBD1. This TCR was sampled from a human donor in a cohort sampled during active COVID-19. The sample consisted of peripheral blood. The CDR3 reads CATSRRQGAEQPQHF. CDR3 nucleotide sequence: TGTGCCACCAGCAGGAGACAGGGGGCAGAACAGCCCCAGCATTTT. The complete variable domain, with remaining parts taken from reference TRBV15 and TRBJ1-5, reads DAMVIQNPRYQVTQFGKPVTLSCSQTLNHNVMYWYQQKSSQAPKLLFHYYDKDFNNEADTPDNFQSRRPNTSFCFLDIRSPGLGDTAMYLCATSRRQGAEQPQHFGDGTRLSIL.